One and the same sample provided the 22 T cell receptor beta chains below, sequenced in a study of Ad26.COV2.S vaccination and SARS-CoV-2 variants. TCRdb keeps only in-frame clones here, not all; method: immunoSEQ multiplex PCR. The repertoire has about 370,000 clones, 88% of them found once; the top ten carry about 3.6%. Treatment given: about 20 received Ad26.COV2.S at low or high dose, single or two shots; about 5 received placebo; per-sample allocation not given. Collection of samples fell on day 63 after the first vaccine or placebo injection. This sample comprised peripheral blood, obtained in a trial of Ad26.COV2.S vaccine versus placebo. The receptor set was obtained from a person aged 18-65 years who received the Ad26.COV2.S COVID-19 vaccine or a placebo.

This chain uses TRBV3-1 (or the pseudogene TRBV3-2) with TRBJ2-3; D is undetermined. The V end lost 0 bases, the J end lost 4 bases, and 11 bases lay between the germline ends. Germline V gene data show CDR1 as LGHDT and CDR2 as YNNKEL (reference sequence). The CDR3 sequence is 15 residues long. CDR3 amino acids: CASSQDTKGADTQYF. The CDR3 nucleotides are TGTGCCAGCAGCCAAGATACAAAAGGCGCAGATACGCAGTATTTT.

The J gene is TRBJ2-7, the V gene TRBV10-1; maybe TRBD2 (5 bases). Trimming shortened V by 5 bases and J by 4 bases, and 21 bases separated the two germline ends. The germline CDR1 and CDR2 sequences are WNHNN and SYGVQD (reference sequence). This CDR3 spans 16 amino acids. CDR3 DNA: TGCGCCAGCAGTCAAGAGAAAGGATGGAGGATTTACGAGCAGTACTTC. Its protein product is CASSQEKGWRIYEQYF.

CDR3 in DNA: TGCAGTGCTAGTCTCGACAGACACTACGAGCAGTACTTC. This codes for CSASLDRHYEQYF. The gene calls are TRBV20-1 and TRBJ2-7; TRBD1 might be the D (5 bases). Germline V lookup: CDR1 DFQATT, CDR2 SNEGSKA (reference sequence). The CDR3 totals 13 residues. With 3 bases removed from V and 3 bases from J, the gap between germline ends came to 12 bases.

The chain has TRBV7-9 and TRBJ1-2, with D unresolved. Germline CDR1 reads SEHNR; CDR2 reads FQNEAQ (reference sequence). CDR3 size: 15 residues. With 6 bases removed from V and 0 bases from J, the gap between germline ends came to 14 bases. The CDR3 loop reads CASRILDGANYGYTF. The DNA for the CDR3 is TGTGCCAGCAGAATCCTGGACGGAGCTAACTATGGCTACACCTTC.

The genes are TRBV3-1 (or the pseudogene TRBV3-2) and TRBJ2-7; no clear D. This CDR3 has 11 residues. Germline CDR1 is LGHDT and CDR2 is YNNKEL (reference sequence). V was trimmed by 2 bases and J by 1 base, leaving 0 bases between them. As DNA, the CDR3 is TGTGCCAGCAGCCAATCCTACGAGCAGTACTTC. Translating gives CASSQSYEQYF.

This sequence joins TRBV4-2 and TRBJ2-3; the match to TRBD2 covers 11 bases. V dropped 1 base and J dropped 7; count of bases not matched to a gene: 10. Germline V gene lookup returns CDR1 LGHNA and CDR2 YNFKEQ. This CDR3 region has 17 residues. CDR3 region: CASSQGLSGGAGYTQYF. CDR3 coding DNA: TGTGCCAGCAGCCAAGGCCTTAGCGGGGGGGCAGGATATACGCAGTATTTT.

The chain carries TRBV6-1 and TRBJ1-3, with a tentative D call TRBD1 (5 bases). The CDR3 has 17 amino acids. Germline CDR1 and CDR2: MNHNS and SASEGT. The ends were cut back, 0 bases at V and 0 bases at J, with 12 bases in the middle. The CDR3 reads CASSEATWDPSGNTIYF. As DNA, the CDR3 is TGTGCCAGCAGTGAAGCCACCTGGGACCCCTCTGGAAACACCATATATTTT.

The chain combines TRBV3-1 (or the pseudogene TRBV3-2) with TRBJ2-5; D gene unclear. The germline V and J ends were trimmed by 0 bases and 7 bases, with 9 bases remaining between them. There are 13 residues in the CDR3. Germline values: CDR1 LGHDT, CDR2 YNNKEL (reference sequence). The CDR3 sequence is CASSQDNSVTQYF. CDR3 DNA sequence: TGTGCCAGCAGCCAAGACAACTCGGTGACCCAGTACTTC.

This clone has a single count. J is TRBJ1-4 and V is TRBV6-5; D might be TRBD1 (5 bases). V dropped 6 bases and J dropped 8 bases, with 19 bases sitting between them. The CDR3 runs to 15 residues. Germline lookup yields CDR1 MNHEY and CDR2 SVGAGI. The CDR3 bases are TGTGCCAGCAGGCTAAGCAGGGCGGGGGGGGAAAAACTGTTTTTT. Encoded protein: CASRLSRAGGEKLFF.

The chain has TRBV19 and TRBJ2-1, with a tentative D call TRBD1 (5 bases). The CDR3 is made up of 14 amino acids. V was cut by 3 bases and J by 8 bases, with 14 bases left in between. Germline V gene data show CDR1 as LNHDA and CDR2 as SQIVND (reference sequence). CDR3 DNA sequence: TGTGCCAGTAGTATCAGCCCAACAGGCGATGAGCAGTTCTTC. Its protein is CASSISPTGDEQFF. Complete variable domain (other parts from reference TRBV19 and TRBJ2-1): DGGITQSPKYLFRKEGQNVTLSCEQNLNHDAMYWYRQDPGQGLRLIYYSQIVNDFQKGDIAEGYSVSREKKESFPLTVTSAQKNPTAFYLCASSISPTGDEQFFGPGTRLTVL.

The chain has TRBV5-1 and TRBJ1-6, with no clear D. The germline V gene has CDR1 SGHRS and CDR2 YFSETQ. The CDR3 contains 13 residues. Trimming removed 4 bases from V and 10 bases from J, with 12 bases in between. The CDR3 DNA is TGCGCCAGCAGCGTCGACCCCCTATCACCCCTCCACTTT. Protein product: CASSVDPLSPLHF.

This clone was detected a few times. This chain links TRBV15 with TRBJ1-5, with D tentatively TRBD1 (5 bases). Germline V lookup: CDR1 LNHNV, CDR2 YYDKDF (reference sequence). V dropped 1 base and J dropped 2 bases, with 9 bases sitting between them. The CDR3 runs to 15 residues. CDR3 amino acids: CATSRAGNGNQPQHF. CDR3 nucleotide sequence: TGTGCCACCAGCAGAGCAGGGAACGGCAATCAGCCCCAGCATTTT.

V is TRBV21-1 and J is TRBJ2-3; the table names TRBD2, a call not compared with the DNA. TRBV21-1 is noted as a pseudogene. The CDR3 consists of 18 residues. The CDR3 protein is CASSPLGTSGGGPDTQYF. Written as DNA, the CDR3 is TGTGCCAGCAGCCCCCTCGGGACTAGCGGGGGAGGGCCAGATACGCAGTATTTT.

The chain combines TRBV7-7 with TRBJ2-1; D unclear. V was trimmed by 3 bases and J by 5 bases, leaving 8 bases between them. The CDR3 loop spans 13 amino acids. The germline V gene encodes CDR1 SSHAT and CDR2 FNYEAQ (reference sequence). This CDR3 is CASSFSVDNEQFF. The DNA of the CDR3 is TGTGCCAGCAGCTTTTCCGTGGACAATGAGCAGTTCTTC.

This chain joins TRBV12-3 or TRBV12-4 and TRBJ2-1; TRBD1 might be the D (5 bases). The germline V and J ends were trimmed by 6 bases and 4 bases, with 10 bases remaining between them. This CDR3 has 13 amino acids. Here the CDR3 reads CASSNRQYNEQFF. CDR3 coding DNA: TGTGCCAGCAGCAATCGACAGTACAATGAGCAGTTCTTC.

This sequence joins TRBV6-5 and TRBJ1-2, with TRBD1 matching 8 bases. J gave up 6 bases and V 7 bases, and 10 bases lay outside the gene matches. From germline, CDR1 is MNHEY and CDR2 SVGAGI. This CDR3 region has 14 residues. CDR3 sequence reads: CASTRPGQVHGYTF. The CDR3 bases are TGTGCCAGCACCCGGCCGGGACAGGTACATGGCTACACCTTC.

This clone was counted a few times. Here the CDR3 reads CASSLGGWNTEAFF. The CDR3 nucleotides are TGTGCCAGCAGCTTAGGAGGGTGGAACACTGAAGCTTTCTTT. The chain is built from TRBV7-8 and TRBJ1-1; D is uncertain. Trimming took 1 base from V and 1 from J, leaving 7 bases between them. This CDR3 is built from 14 residues. From germline, CDR1 is SGHVS and CDR2 FQNEAQ.

The sample holds one count of this clone. This chain uses TRBV2 with TRBJ2-7; TRBD2 is a possible D gene (5 bases). The V end lost 3 bases, the J end lost 2 bases, and 8 bases lay between the germline ends. Germline V lookup: CDR1 SNHLY, CDR2 FYNNEI. The CDR3 spans 13 residues. The CDR3 sequence: CASSDFGTYEQYF. The CDR3, as DNA: TGTGCCAGCAGTGATTTCGGGACCTACGAGCAGTACTTC.

The DNA for the CDR3 is TGCGCCAGCAGCTTGGACGGGACAGACTTACTCGGAGCTTTCTTT. This gives the protein CASSLDGTDLLGAFF. This chain uses TRBV5-1 with TRBJ1-1, with TRBD1 matching 7 bases. Germline CDR1 and CDR2: SGHRS and YFSETQ. Unmatched junction bases numbered 12, after V lost 0 bases and J lost 10 bases. The CDR3 runs to 15 residues.

The CDR3 region has the DNA TGTGCCAGCAGCTTCCGGGGATCGAACACCGGGGAGCTGTTTTTT. It encodes CASSFRGSNTGELFF. The chain uses TRBV7-9 and TRBJ2-2; maybe TRBD2 (5 bases). The germline CDR1 and CDR2 sequences are SEHNR and FQNEAQ (reference sequence). The CDR3 contains 15 residues. V was clipped by 3 bases and J by 0 bases, with 8 bases between them.

The chain combines TRBV18 with TRBJ1-1; no firm D call. Looked up from germline, CDR1 is KGHSH and CDR2 is LQKENI. Trimming removed 9 bases from V and 1 base from J, with 12 bases in between. The CDR3 covers 13 residues. As DNA, the CDR3 is TGTGCCAGTTCTACGACATCGAACACTGAAGCTTTCTTT. Encoded protein: CASSTTSNTEAFF.

The CDR3 region is CASSKGQPNTEAFF. The CDR3 DNA reads as TGTGCCAGTAGTAAAGGTCAGCCGAACACTGAAGCTTTCTTT. The rearrangement links TRBV19 to TRBJ1-1; D unclear. The CDR3 is 14 amino acids. Germline V CDR1 and CDR2: LNHDA, SQIVND (reference sequence). Trimming took 4 bases from V and 1 from J, leaving 10 bases between them.